What follows are 28 T cell receptor beta chains derived from one specimen sequenced in a study of response to subunit inactivated influenza vaccine. MiXCR, run by TCRdb on the RT-PCR reads, gives a single entry per CDR3 protein. Among about 500,000 distinct CDR3 sequences, more than 15% were seen once, and the ten largest hold approximately 3%. The sequenced sample was CD4+ T cells sorted from PBMCs, obtained roughly 24 months after vaccination. All receptors come from a man between 50 and 75 years old who received an inactivated influenza vaccine.

The V and J genes are TRBV29-1 and TRBJ2-5; possibly TRBD1 for D (6 bases). The CDR3 extends over 13 amino acids. V lost 3 bases to trimming and J lost 6 bases, with 14 bases between them. Germline CDR1 SQVTM, CDR2 ANQGSEA. The CDR3 DNA sequence: TGCAGCGTTGATTCTCAGGGGCTCAAGACCCAGTACTTC. As protein: CSVDSQGLKTQYF.

This clonotype turned up a few times. This chain uses TRBV30 with TRBJ2-3; 12 nucleotides agree with TRBD2. This CDR3 has 15 amino acids. Germline-derived CDR1 and CDR2 are GTSNPN and SVGIG (reference sequence). The junction had 9 bases not matched to a gene; V was cut back by 5 bases and J by 6 bases. This CDR3 reads CAWGPSGGARDTQYF. CDR3 sequence (DNA): TGTGCCTGGGGCCCTAGCGGGGGGGCAAGGGATACGCAGTATTTT.

V is TRBV7-2 and J is TRBJ2-1, with TRBD2 matching over 7 bases. The CDR3 extends over 15 amino acids. Germline CDR1 and CDR2: SGHTA and FQGNSA. After removal of 5 bases from V and 7 bases from J, the junction contained 11 bases not matched to a gene. The CDR3 region has the DNA TGTGCCAGCAGCGAGCGGGGACTGGGCGGGAATGAGCAGTTCTTC. Its protein product is CASSERGLGGNEQFF.

This clonotype occurred a few times. The chain couples TRBV7-9 to TRBJ2-7, with 8 bases identical to TRBD2. V shed 4 bases, J shed 5 bases, and the junction held 4 bases outside the gene matches. CDR3 length: 13 amino acids. The V gene's germline CDR1 is SEHNR and CDR2 FQNEAQ (reference sequence). For the CDR3, the DNA is TGTGCCAGCAGCTCTACTAGCGGCGACGAGCAGTACTTC. Residues: CASSSTSGDEQYF.

The gene calls are TRBV9 and TRBJ2-2; D may be TRBD2 (6 bases). Germline CDR1 is SGDLS and CDR2 is YYNGEE. V dropped 0 bases and J dropped 6 bases, with 21 bases sitting between them. The CDR3 consists of 18 residues. As DNA, the CDR3 is TGTGCCAGCAGCGTAGCTGCGGGACCCCACGTCGGCGCCGGGGAGCTGTTTTTT. Protein sequence: CASSVAAGPHVGAGELFF. The whole variable domain, filled in from reference TRBV9 and TRBJ2-2, reads DSGVTQTPKHLITATGQRVTLRCSPRSGDLSVYWYQQSLDQGLQFLIQYYNGEERAKGNILERFSAQQFPDLHSELNLSSLELGDSALYFCASSVAAGPHVGAGELFFGEGSRLTVL.

The table lists this clonotype with a few counts. The chain recombines TRBV20-1 with TRBJ2-5, with 8 bases aligning to TRBD2. Germline CDR1 is DFQATT and CDR2 is SNEGSKA (reference sequence). J lost 4 bases, V lost 1 base, and 11 bases had no gene match. The length of the CDR3 is 16 residues. The CDR3 DNA follows: TGCAGTGCTAGAGGCCCTGGGACTAGGGGGGGAGAGACCCAGTACTTC. This codes for CSARGPGTRGGETQYF.

A remark on this clonotype: A much larger clone lies one base from this, so it may be a read error. The V and J genes are TRBV5-1 and TRBJ2-1; 9 positions match TRBD2. CDR1 and CDR2 from the germline V gene are SGHRS and YFSETQ. The CDR3 runs 15 residues. With 0 bases clipped from V and 4 bases from J, the junction kept 2 bases outside the gene matches. This CDR3 is CASSLGGGEYNEQFF. The CDR3 DNA reads TGCGCCAGCAGCTTGGGCGGGGGGGAATACAATGAGCAGTTCTTC. The whole variable domain, remainder taken from reference TRBV5-1 and TRBJ2-1, is KAGVTQTPRYLIKTRGQQVTLSCSPISGHRSVSWYQQTPGQGLQFLFEYFSETQRNKGNFPGRFSGRQFSNSRSEMNVSTLELGDSALYLCASSLGGGEYNEQFFGPGTRLTVL.

In this sample, this clonotype turned up a few times. This sequence joins TRBV27 and TRBJ2-3; D might be TRBD2 (6 bases). Per the germline V gene, CDR1 is MNHEY and CDR2 is SMNVEV (reference sequence). This CDR3 spans 14 amino acids. The ends were cut back, 4 bases at V and 2 bases at J, with 10 bases in the middle. In nucleotides, the CDR3 is TGTGCCAGCAGTTCTGGACTACTCACAGATACGCAGTATTTT. The encoded protein is CASSSGLLTDTQYF.

In this sample, this clonotype turned up many times. V is TRBV20-1 and J is TRBJ2-2; maybe TRBD2 (7 bases). V lost 3 bases, J lost 5 bases, and 13 bases lay in between. The CDR3 is made up of 14 amino acids. Germline V gives CDR1 DFQATT, CDR2 SNEGSKA (reference sequence). DNA of the CDR3: TGCAGTGCTAGGTGGGGGGGCAGGACCGGGGAGCTGTTTTTT. It specifies CSARWGGRTGELFF.

This clonotype was found many times. The gene calls are TRBV10-3 and TRBJ2-3; the D gene is possibly TRBD1 (7 bases). The CDR3 runs to 13 residues. Looked up from germline, CDR1 is ENHRY and CDR2 is SYGVKD. The CDR3 loop is CGAGGGGTDTQYF. The CDR3 nucleotides are TGTGGCGCCGGAGGGGGCGGCACAGATACGCAGTATTTT.

In its sample, this clonotype was seen a few times. The chain employs TRBV6-6 and TRBJ2-7; D not certain. CDR1 and CDR2 (germline): MNHNY, SVGAGI (reference sequence). The V and J ends lost 6 bases and 4 bases respectively, with 10 bases between them. This CDR3 region has 12 residues. Here the CDR3 DNA reads TGTGCCAGCAGGACGGACGGTTACGAGCAGTACTTC. Its protein is CASRTDGYEQYF.

This clonotype occurred many times. The genes are TRBV25-1 and TRBJ2-7; D not resolved. The length of the CDR3 is 13 residues. With 3 bases removed from V and 4 bases from J, the gap between germline ends came to 10 bases. Per germline, CDR1 MGHDK and CDR2 SYGVNS. The CDR3 loop reads CASSDRVRYEQYF. The CDR3, as DNA: TGTGCCAGCAGTGACCGGGTTAGGTACGAGCAGTACTTC.

This clonotype was observed at least ten times. This chain uses TRBV24-1 with TRBJ2-7; D might be TRBD1 (6 bases). The germline CDR1 and CDR2 sequences are KGHDR and SFDVKD. Trimming shortened V by 4 bases and J by 0 bases, and 12 bases separated the two germline ends. CDR3 size: 15 residues. CDR3 amino acids: CATSDPSTGSYEQYF. In DNA, the CDR3 is TGTGCCACCAGTGACCCGTCGACAGGCTCCTACGAGCAGTACTTC.

The J gene is TRBJ2-7, the V gene TRBV18; 7 bases are a match to TRBD2. Trimming at V came to 6 bases and at J to 4 bases, leaving 15 bases not matched to a gene. Per germline, CDR1 KGHSH and CDR2 LQKENI. This CDR3 is 16 amino acids long. The CDR3 loop reads CASSESGLAVRYEQYF. DNA of the CDR3: TGTGCCAGCTCCGAATCCGGGCTAGCGGTTCGATACGAGCAGTACTTC.

Here the CDR3 reads CASRTSGQHTGELFF. The CDR3 nucleotides are TGCGCCAGCCGCACGTCCGGACAGCACACCGGGGAGCTGTTTTTT. The chain couples TRBV5-1 to TRBJ2-2; maybe TRBD1 (6 bases). CDR1 SGHRS and CDR2 YFSETQ come from the germline V gene. The CDR3 runs to 15 residues. Trimming removed 7 bases from V and 3 bases from J, with 16 bases in between.

The gene calls are TRBV6-1 and TRBJ1-1; D gene ambiguous. Between the trimmed V and J ends, which lost 5 bases and 4 bases, there was a span of 11 bases. The CDR3 totals 13 residues. Germline V gene lookup returns CDR1 MNHNS and CDR2 SASEGT. The chain's CDR3 is CASSQTRGTEAFF. The CDR3 region has the DNA TGTGCCAGCAGTCAGACAAGAGGCACTGAAGCTTTCTTT.

This clonotype has ten or more counts. This chain joins TRBV12-3 or TRBV12-4 and TRBJ2-2; D is undetermined. The CDR3 spans 12 residues. Deletions cut 4 bases from V and 7 bases from J, with 7 bases between. CDR3: CASSSSIGELFF. The CDR3 coding sequence is TGTGCCAGCAGTTCCTCGATCGGGGAGCTGTTTTTT.

This clonotype was seen a handful of times. The J gene is TRBJ2-5, the V gene TRBV4-3, with 8 bases fitting TRBD1. Unmatched junction bases numbered 11, after V lost 4 bases and J lost 7 bases. The CDR3 is 15 amino acids. Germline CDR1 LGHNA, CDR2 YSLEER. CDR3 in DNA: TGCGCCAGCAGCCTCACGACAGGGGATGCTGGGACCCAGTACTTC. The encoded protein is CASSLTTGDAGTQYF.

The chain joins TRBV4-3 to TRBJ2-1; no clear D. The CDR3 contains 15 residues. Germline V lookup: CDR1 LGHNA, CDR2 YSLEER. Trimming stripped 0 bases from V and 3 bases from J, with 9 bases between. CDR3 nucleotide sequence: TGCGCCAGCAGCCAAGAATGGGCAGGCTACAATGAGCAGTTCTTC. Translation gives CASSQEWAGYNEQFF.

This clonotype turned up a few times. The chain recombines TRBV20-1 with TRBJ2-5; 10 nucleotides match TRBD2. The CDR3 has 16 residues. Germline trimming cut 0 bases from V and 5 bases from J; bases unmatched to any gene: 9. Germline V lookup: CDR1 DFQATT, CDR2 SNEGSKA (reference sequence). As DNA, the CDR3 is TGCAGTGCTAGAGATCACCTAGCGGGGGTTTTGGAGACCCAGTACTTC. Protein product: CSARDHLAGVLETQYF.

The CDR3 loop reads CASSQVSGQGAYGYTF. The CDR3 DNA reads as TGTGCCAGCAGCCAAGTATCTGGACAGGGAGCCTATGGCTACACCTTC. This chain links TRBV4-2 with TRBJ1-2, with TRBD1 identical over 8 bases. V lost 1 base and J lost 4; bases outside the gene matches: 8. There are 16 residues in the CDR3. Germline V gene lookup returns CDR1 LGHNA and CDR2 YNFKEQ.

This clonotype showed up just a few times. The rearrangement joins TRBV6-2 or TRBV6-3 to TRBJ1-6; D gene uncertain. Germline assignment: CDR1 MNHEY and CDR2 SVGEGT. The V end was cut by 5 bases, the J end by 0 bases, with 20 bases between. The CDR3 has 19 amino acids. CDR3 residues: CASSQPAPLGNSYNSPLHF. The DNA of the CDR3 is TGTGCCAGCAGTCAACCCGCGCCGCTGGGGAACTCCTATAATTCACCCCTCCACTTT.

This clonotype was observed a handful of times. This chain connects TRBV20-1 to TRBJ2-1, with 9 bases aligning to TRBD2. CDR3 length equals 16 residues. After removal of 1 base from V and 4 bases from J, the junction contained 8 bases not matched to a gene. In germline, CDR1 is DFQATT, CDR2 SNEGSKA (reference sequence). The CDR3 DNA reads as TGCAGTGCTAGAGCTAAGGCTAGCGGGACGTACAATGAGCAGTTCTTC. Protein sequence: CSARAKASGTYNEQFF.

The chain joins TRBV20-1 to TRBJ1-4, with D hard to call. The CDR3 extends over 11 amino acids. Looked up from germline, CDR1 is DFQATT and CDR2 is SNEGSKA (reference sequence). V was shortened by 4 bases and J by 8 bases, with 8 bases between the two germline ends. In DNA form, the CDR3 reads TGCAGTGCTATTGTGCGCGAAAAACTGTTTTTT. It yields the protein CSAIVREKLFF.

This clonotype was found a few times. The J gene is TRBJ1-1, the V gene TRBV7-8; D gene unclear. With 1 base removed from V and 11 bases from J, the gap between germline ends came to 14 bases. Germline V gene data show CDR1 as SGHVS and CDR2 as FQNEAQ. There are 13 residues in the CDR3. This CDR3 reads CASSLDTPSRAFF. DNA of the CDR3: TGTGCCAGCAGCTTAGACACACCTTCGCGGGCTTTCTTT.

The chain uses TRBV7-7 and TRBJ2-3; TRBD2 matches at 9 bases. This CDR3 region has 15 residues. Germline CDR1 SSHAT, CDR2 FNYEAQ (reference sequence). CDR3 protein: CASPPASGAQDTQYF. The CDR3 bases are TGTGCTAGCCCCCCGGCTAGCGGGGCGCAGGATACGCAGTATTTT.

The chain uses TRBV19 and TRBJ1-6; D gene unclear. Between the trimmed V and J ends, which lost 7 bases and 7 bases, there was a span of 14 bases. The CDR3 runs 14 residues. Germline V gives CDR1 LNHDA, CDR2 SQIVND (reference sequence). DNA of the CDR3: TGTGCCAGTACCGTTGGGTACGGGAATTCACCCCTCCACTTT. Translated: CASTVGYGNSPLHF. The full variable domain, with the rest looked up from reference TRBV19 and TRBJ1-6, is DGGITQSPKYLFRKEGQNVTLSCEQNLNHDAMYWYRQDPGQGLRLIYYSQIVNDFQKGDIAEGYSVSREKKESFPLTVTSAQKNPTAFYLCASTVGYGNSPLHFGNGTRLTVT.

This chain connects TRBV3-1 to TRBJ2-5; perhaps TRBD2 as D (6 bases). V lost 8 bases and J lost 2, with 12 bases in between. Germline values: CDR1 LGHDT, CDR2 YNNKEL (reference sequence). This CDR3 comprises 13 residues. CDR3 in DNA: TGTGCCAGCGGAGGGCCGCGTCAAGAGACCCAGTACTTC. This sequence encodes CASGGPRQETQYF.